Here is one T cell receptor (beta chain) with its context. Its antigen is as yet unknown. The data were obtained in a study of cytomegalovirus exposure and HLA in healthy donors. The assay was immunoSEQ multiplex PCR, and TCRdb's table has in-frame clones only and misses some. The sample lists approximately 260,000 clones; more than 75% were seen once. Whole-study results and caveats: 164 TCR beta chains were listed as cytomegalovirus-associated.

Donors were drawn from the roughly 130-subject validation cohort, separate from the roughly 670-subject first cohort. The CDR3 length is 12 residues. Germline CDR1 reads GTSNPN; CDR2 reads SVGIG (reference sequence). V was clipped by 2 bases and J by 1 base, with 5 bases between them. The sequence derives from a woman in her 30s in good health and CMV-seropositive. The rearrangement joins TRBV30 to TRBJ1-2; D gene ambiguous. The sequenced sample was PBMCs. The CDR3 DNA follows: TGTGCCTGGAGTAACATTAACTATGGCTACACCTTC. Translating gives CAWSNINYGYTF. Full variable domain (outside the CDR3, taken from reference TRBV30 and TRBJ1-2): SQTIHQWPATLVQPVGSPLSLECTVEGTSNPNLYWYRQAAGRGLQLLFYSVGIGQISSEVPQNLSASRPQDRQFILSSKKLLLSDSGFYLCAWSNINYGYTFGSGTRLTVV.